This TCR beta chain was recorded in a study of blood T cell repertoires in COVID-19. About the research overall: Italy, Spain and the United States were the sources of the convalescent and acute COVID-19 samples. T cells, B-cell-depleted T cells, or PBMCs supplied cDNA or gDNA.

Between the trimmed V and J ends, which lost 5 bases and 5 bases, there was a span of 13 bases. The CDR3 runs to 14 residues. The V gene's germline CDR1 is SGHAT and CDR2 FQNNGV. In the original processing: Cell counts per sample came from amplifying reference gene primers. Repertoires were generated with immunoSEQ multiplex PCR, while TCRdb's copy carries only in-frame clones and drops some. V and J calls and clone size follow that table, whereas D and trimming were derived from the DNA. The table shows about 380,000 clones, with nearly 90% occurring only once. This rearrangement joins TRBV11-2 to TRBJ2-1; weak D call: TRBD1 (6 bases). The sample consisted of peripheral blood. The receptor comes from a man between 18 and 35 years old with active or convalescent COVID-19. The CDR3 bases are TGTGCCAGCAGCCACTGGGACACAGACAATGAGCAGTTCTTC. It translates to CASSHWDTDNEQFF.